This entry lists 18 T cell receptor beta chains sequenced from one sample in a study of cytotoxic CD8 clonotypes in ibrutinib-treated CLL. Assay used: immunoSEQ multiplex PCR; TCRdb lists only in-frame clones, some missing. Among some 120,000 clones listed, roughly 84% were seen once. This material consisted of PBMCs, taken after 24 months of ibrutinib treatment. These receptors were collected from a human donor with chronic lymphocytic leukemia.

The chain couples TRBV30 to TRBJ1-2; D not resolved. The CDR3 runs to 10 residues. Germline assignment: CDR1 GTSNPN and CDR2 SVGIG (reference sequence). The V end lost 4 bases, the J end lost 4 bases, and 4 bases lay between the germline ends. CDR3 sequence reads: CAWKLYGYTF. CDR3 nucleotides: TGTGCCTGGAAGCTCTATGGCTACACCTTC. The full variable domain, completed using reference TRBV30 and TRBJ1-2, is SQTIHQWPATLVQPVGSPLSLECTVEGTSNPNLYWYRQAAGRGLQLLFYSVGIGQISSEVPQNLSASRPQDRQFILSSKKLLLSDSGFYLCAWKLYGYTFGSGTRLTVV.

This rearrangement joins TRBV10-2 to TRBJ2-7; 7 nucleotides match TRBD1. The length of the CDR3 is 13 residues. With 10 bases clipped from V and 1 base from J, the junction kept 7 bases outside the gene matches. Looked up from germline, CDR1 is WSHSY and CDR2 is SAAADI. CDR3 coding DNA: TGCGCCACGAAAGACAGGGTTTCCTACGAGCAGTACTTC. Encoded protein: CATKDRVSYEQYF.

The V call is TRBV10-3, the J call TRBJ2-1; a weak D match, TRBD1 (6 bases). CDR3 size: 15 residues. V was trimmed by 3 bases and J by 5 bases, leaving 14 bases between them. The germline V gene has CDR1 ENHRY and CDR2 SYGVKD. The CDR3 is CAISERTDRNNEQFF. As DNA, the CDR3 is TGTGCCATCAGTGAACGGACAGACAGAAACAATGAGCAGTTCTTC.

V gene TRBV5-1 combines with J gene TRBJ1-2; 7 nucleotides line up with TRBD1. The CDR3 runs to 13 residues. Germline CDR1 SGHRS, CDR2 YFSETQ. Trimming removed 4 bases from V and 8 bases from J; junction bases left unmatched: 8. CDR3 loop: CASSHDRVQGYTF. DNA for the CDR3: TGCGCCAGCAGCCACGACAGGGTACAGGGCTACACCTTC.

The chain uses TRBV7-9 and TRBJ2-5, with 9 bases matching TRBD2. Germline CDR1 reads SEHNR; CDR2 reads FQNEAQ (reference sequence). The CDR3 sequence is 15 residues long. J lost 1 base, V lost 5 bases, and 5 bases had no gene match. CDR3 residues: CASSVASGAQETQYF. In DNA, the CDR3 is TGTGCCAGCAGCGTTGCTAGCGGGGCCCAAGAGACCCAGTACTTC.

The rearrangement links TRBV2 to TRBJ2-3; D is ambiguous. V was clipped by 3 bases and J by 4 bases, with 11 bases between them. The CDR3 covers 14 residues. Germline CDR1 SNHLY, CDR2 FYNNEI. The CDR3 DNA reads TGTGCCAGCAGTGAGGATGTTTTTGCAGATACGCAGTATTTT. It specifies CASSEDVFADTQYF.

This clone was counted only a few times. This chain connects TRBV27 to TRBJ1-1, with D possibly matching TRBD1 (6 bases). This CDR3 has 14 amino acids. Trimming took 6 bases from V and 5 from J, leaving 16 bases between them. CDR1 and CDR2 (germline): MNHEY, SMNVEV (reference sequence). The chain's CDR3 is CASSSAGARTEAFF. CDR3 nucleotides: TGTGCCAGCAGCTCGGCGGGGGCGCGGACTGAAGCTTTCTTT.

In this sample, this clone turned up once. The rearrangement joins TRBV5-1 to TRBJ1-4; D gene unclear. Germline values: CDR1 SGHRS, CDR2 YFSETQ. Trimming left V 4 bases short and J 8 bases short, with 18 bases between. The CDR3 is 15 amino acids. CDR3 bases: TGCGCCAGCAGCCCCCGGGCCGACCCTACCGAAAAACTGTTTTTT. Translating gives CASSPRADPTEKLFF.

This CDR3 is CASCQGIQETQYF. In DNA form, the CDR3 reads TGTGCCAGCTGTCAGGGGATCCAAGAGACCCAGTACTTC. The genes are TRBV18 and TRBJ2-5; possible D gene TRBD1, 6 bases. CDR1 and CDR2 (germline): KGHSH, LQKENI. Deletions cut 7 bases from V and 1 base from J, with 10 bases between. The length of the CDR3 is 13 residues.

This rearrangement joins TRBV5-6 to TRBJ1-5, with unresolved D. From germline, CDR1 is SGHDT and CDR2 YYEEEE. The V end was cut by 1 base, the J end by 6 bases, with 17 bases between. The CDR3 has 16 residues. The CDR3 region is CASSLWGASMSQPQHF. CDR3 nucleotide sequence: TGTGCCAGCAGCTTGTGGGGTGCCTCAATGAGTCAGCCCCAGCATTTT.

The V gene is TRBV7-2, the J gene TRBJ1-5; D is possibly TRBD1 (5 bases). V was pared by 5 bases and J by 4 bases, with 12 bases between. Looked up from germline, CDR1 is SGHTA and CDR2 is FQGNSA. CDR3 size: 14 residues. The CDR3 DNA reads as TGTGCCAGCAGCAACCATAGGGGAAATCAGCCCCAGCATTTT. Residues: CASSNHRGNQPQHF.

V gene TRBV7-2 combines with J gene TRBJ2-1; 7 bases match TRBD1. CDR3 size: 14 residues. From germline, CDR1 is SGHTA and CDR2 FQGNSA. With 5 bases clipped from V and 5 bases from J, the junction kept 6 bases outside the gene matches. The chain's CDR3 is CASSHRTGNNEQFF. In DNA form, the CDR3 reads TGTGCCAGCAGCCATCGGACAGGAAACAATGAGCAGTTCTTC.

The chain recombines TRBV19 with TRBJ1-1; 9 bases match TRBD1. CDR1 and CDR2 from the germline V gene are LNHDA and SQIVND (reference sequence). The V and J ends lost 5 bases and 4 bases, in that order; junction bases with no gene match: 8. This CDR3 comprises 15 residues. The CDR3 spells CASSLQGAQGTEAFF. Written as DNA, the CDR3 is TGTGCCAGTAGTTTACAGGGGGCGCAGGGCACTGAAGCTTTCTTT.

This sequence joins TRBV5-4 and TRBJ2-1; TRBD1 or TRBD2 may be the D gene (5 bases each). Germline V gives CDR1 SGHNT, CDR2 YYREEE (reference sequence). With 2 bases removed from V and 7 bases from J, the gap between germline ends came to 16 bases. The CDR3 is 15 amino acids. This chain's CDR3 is CASSFDPGPGNEQFF. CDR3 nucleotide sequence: TGTGCCAGCAGCTTCGATCCAGGGCCGGGAAATGAGCAGTTCTTC.

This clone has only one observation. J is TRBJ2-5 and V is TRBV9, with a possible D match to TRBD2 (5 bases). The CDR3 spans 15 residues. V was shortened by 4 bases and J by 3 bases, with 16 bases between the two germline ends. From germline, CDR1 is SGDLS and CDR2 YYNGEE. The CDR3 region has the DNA TGTGCCAGCAGCTCCCCAGCGGAGCTAGAAGAGACCCAGTACTTC. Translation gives CASSSPAELEETQYF.

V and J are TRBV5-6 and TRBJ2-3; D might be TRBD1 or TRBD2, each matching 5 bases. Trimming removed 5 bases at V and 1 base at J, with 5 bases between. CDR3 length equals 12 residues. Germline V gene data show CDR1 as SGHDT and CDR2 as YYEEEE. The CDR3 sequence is CASRGGTDTQYF. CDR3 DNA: TGTGCCAGCAGGGGGGGCACAGATACGCAGTATTTT.

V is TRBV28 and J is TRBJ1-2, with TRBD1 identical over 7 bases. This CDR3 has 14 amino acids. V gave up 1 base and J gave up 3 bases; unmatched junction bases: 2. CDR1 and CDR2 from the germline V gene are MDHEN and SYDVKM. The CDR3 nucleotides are TGTGCCAGCAGTTTATCAGGGGGTGACTATGGCTACACCTTC. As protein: CASSLSGGDYGYTF.

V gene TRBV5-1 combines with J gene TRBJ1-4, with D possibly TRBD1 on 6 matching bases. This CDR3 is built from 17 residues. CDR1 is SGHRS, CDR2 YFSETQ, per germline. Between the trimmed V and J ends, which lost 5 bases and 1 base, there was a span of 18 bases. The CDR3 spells CASRAGDLMGTNEKLFF. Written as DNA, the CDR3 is TGCGCCAGCAGGGCAGGGGACCTCATGGGAACTAATGAAAAACTGTTTTTT.